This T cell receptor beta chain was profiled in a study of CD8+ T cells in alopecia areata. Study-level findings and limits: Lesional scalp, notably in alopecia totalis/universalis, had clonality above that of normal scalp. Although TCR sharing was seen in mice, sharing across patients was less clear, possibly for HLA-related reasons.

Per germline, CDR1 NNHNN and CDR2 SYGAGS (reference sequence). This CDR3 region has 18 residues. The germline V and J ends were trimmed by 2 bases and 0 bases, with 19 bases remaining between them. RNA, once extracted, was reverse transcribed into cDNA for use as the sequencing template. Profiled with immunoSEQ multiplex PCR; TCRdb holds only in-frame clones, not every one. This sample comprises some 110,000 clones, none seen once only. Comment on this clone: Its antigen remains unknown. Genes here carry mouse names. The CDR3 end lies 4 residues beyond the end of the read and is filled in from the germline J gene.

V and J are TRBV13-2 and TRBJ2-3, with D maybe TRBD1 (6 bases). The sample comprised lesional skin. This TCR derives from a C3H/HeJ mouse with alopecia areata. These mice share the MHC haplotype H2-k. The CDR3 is CASGEPRGQGFSAETLYF. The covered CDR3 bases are TGTGCCAGCGGTGAGCCCCGTGGTCAGGGGTTTAGTGCAGAA.